This T cell receptor (beta chain) is from a study of blood T cell repertoires in COVID-19. Study details: From the United States, Italy and Spain came samples of acute and convalescent COVID-19. T cells, B-cell-depleted T cells, or PBMCs supplied cDNA or gDNA.

Authors' processing steps: Amplification of reference gene primers was used by the study to estimate nucleated cell counts. Clones were sequenced by immunoSEQ multiplex PCR, and TCRdb holds only the in-frame ones, with some missing. V and J calls and clone size are those listed in that table; D and trimming were worked out from the DNA. Among 85,000 to 90,000 clones listed, under 85% were seen once. V dropped 3 bases and J dropped 5 bases, with 11 bases sitting between them. This CDR3 region has 15 residues. Germline CDR1 and CDR2: MNHEY and SMNVEV (reference sequence). The rearrangement links TRBV27 to TRBJ1-6; D possibly corresponds to TRBD1 (5 bases). Sequenced sample: peripheral blood. The receptor comes from a man in his 70s with acute or convalescent COVID-19. The CDR3 coding sequence is TGTGCCAGCAGTTTTGGCAGGGCAGATAATTCACCCCTCCACTTT. Translated: CASSFGRADNSPLHF.